The 20 T cell receptor beta chains reported below all come from one sample, sequenced in a study of blood T cell repertoires in COVID-19. The protocol was immunoSEQ multiplex PCR, while the TCRdb copy is restricted to in-frame clones and leaves out a portion. The sample lists approximately 280,000 clones; around 90% were seen once. Sequences were obtained from PBMCs or T cells enriched from blood (not recorded which). The receptors stem from a woman aged 18-35 years with acute COVID-19.

The chain uses TRBV27 and TRBJ2-1; 7 bases are a match to TRBD2. The germline V gene encodes CDR1 MNHEY and CDR2 SMNVEV (reference sequence). With 4 bases clipped from V and 8 bases from J, the junction kept 14 bases outside the gene matches. This CDR3 spans 16 amino acids. CDR3 in amino acids: CASSSLAGWAIYEQFF. The CDR3, as DNA: TGTGCCAGCAGTTCCTTAGCGGGCTGGGCGATATATGAGCAGTTCTTC.

As concerns this clone: Other DNA sequences within the sample encode an identical CDR3. This rearrangement joins TRBV19 to TRBJ2-1, with 13 bases matching TRBD2. The V segment lost 5 bases and the J segment 1 base; nucleotides outside the gene matches: 2. Germline CDR1 reads LNHDA; CDR2 reads SQIVND (reference sequence). CDR3 length equals 16 residues. The CDR3 loop is CASSRTSGSSYNEQFF. The CDR3 DNA reads TGTGCCAGTAGTCGGACTAGCGGGAGTTCCTACAATGAGCAGTTCTTC.

This sequence joins TRBV7-9 and TRBJ1-4; 7 bases map to TRBD1. The CDR3 is made up of 15 amino acids. Germline V CDR1 and CDR2: SEHNR, FQNEAQ (reference sequence). J was trimmed by 8 bases and V by 5 bases; bases with no gene match: 11. In nucleotides, the CDR3 is TGTGCCAGCAGCCGTGAAACAGGGGCCAGGGAAAAACTGTTTTTT. It is translated as CASSRETGAREKLFF.

V usage is TRBV28 and J usage is TRBJ2-7; D possibly corresponds to TRBD2 (5 bases). This CDR3 contains 16 residues. Trimming pared 6 bases from V and 7 bases from J, leaving 25 bases between. The germline V gene has CDR1 MDHEN and CDR2 SYDVKM. The chain's CDR3 is CASSRAPEAEFLEQYF. CDR3 DNA sequence: TGTGCCAGCAGCAGAGCCCCGGAGGCCGAATTTTTAGAGCAGTACTTC.

The V and J genes are TRBV15 and TRBJ2-1; 14 bases align to TRBD2. V trimming: 3 bases; J trimming: 10 bases; junction bases outside the gene matches: 5. This CDR3 comprises 15 residues. Germline V CDR1 and CDR2: LNHNV, YYDKDF (reference sequence). The CDR3 nucleotides are TGTGCCACCAGCAGCAGACTAGCGGGAGGGTCAGAGCAGTTCTTC. It codes for CATSSRLAGGSEQFF. The full variable domain, its missing parts supplied by reference TRBV15 and TRBJ2-1, is DAMVIQNPRYQVTQFGKPVTLSCSQTLNHNVMYWYQQKSSQAPKLLFHYYDKDFNNEADTPDNFQSRRPNTSFCFLDIRSPGLGDTAMYLCATSSRLAGGSEQFFGPGTRLTVL.

The chain carries TRBV2 and TRBJ2-1, with 8 positions matching TRBD2. Germline V lookup: CDR1 SNHLY, CDR2 FYNNEI. Trimming took 4 bases from V and 0 from J; bases not matched to a gene: 17. The CDR3 contains 20 residues. As DNA, the CDR3 is TGTGCCAGCAGTGTGGGGGGGCGGACTAGCCGCCGGTTCTCCTACAATGAGCAGTTCTTC. Its protein product is CASSVGGRTSRRFSYNEQFF.

The chain couples TRBV7-2 to TRBJ2-7; 7 nucleotides match TRBD2. The CDR3 runs to 15 residues. Germline V gene sequence: CDR1 SGHTA, CDR2 FQGNSA. V lost 3 bases and J lost 1; bases outside the gene matches: 6. The CDR3 loop reads CASSFRLADSYEQYF. CDR3 coding DNA: TGTGCCAGCAGCTTCCGACTAGCTGATTCCTACGAGCAGTACTTC.

This chain uses TRBV6-5 with TRBJ2-2; no definite D call. CDR3 size: 15 residues. Germline V lookup: CDR1 MNHEY, CDR2 SVGAGI. V lost 2 bases to trimming and J lost 1 base, with 8 bases between them. CDR3 nucleotides: TGTGCCAGCAGTTACGGCCCCCTGAACACCGGGGAGCTGTTTTTT. Its protein product is CASSYGPLNTGELFF.

V is TRBV7-3 and J is TRBJ2-3; 11 nucleotides match TRBD2. V dropped 2 bases and J dropped 1; count of bases not matched to a gene: 5. This CDR3 region has 17 residues. Germline V gene lookup returns CDR1 SGHTA and CDR2 FQGTGA. The CDR3 loop is CASSLWGLADRTDTQYF. The DNA of the CDR3 is TGTGCCAGCAGCTTATGGGGACTAGCGGACCGCACAGATACGCAGTATTTT.

The genes are TRBV7-9 and TRBJ1-5; TRBD1 matches at 12 bases. In germline, CDR1 is SEHNR, CDR2 FQNEAQ (reference sequence). CDR3 length: 16 residues. J lost 11 bases, V lost 5 bases, and 13 bases had no gene match. CDR3 DNA: TGTGCCAGCAGCAATCAGGGACAGGGGGCAGGCGGGACCCAGCATTTT. Residues: CASSNQGQGAGGTQHF. The variable domain in full, with the rest retrieved from reference TRBV7-9 and TRBJ1-5, is DTGVSQNPRHKITKRGQNVTFRCDPISEHNRLYWYRQTLGQGPEFLTYFQNEAQLEKSRLLSDRFSAERPKGSFSTLEIQRTEQGDSAMYLCASSNQGQGAGGTQHFGDGTRLSIL.

CDR3 region: CASNGGSANEQFF. CDR3 DNA: TGTGCCAGTAACGGGGGTTCGGCCAATGAGCAGTTCTTC. V gene TRBV19 combines with J gene TRBJ2-1, with D maybe TRBD2 (6 bases). CDR1 LNHDA and CDR2 SQIVND come from the germline V gene (reference sequence). Trimming removed 7 bases at V and 6 bases at J, with 13 bases between. The CDR3 has 13 amino acids.

The chain links TRBV5-1 to TRBJ2-5; the match to TRBD2 covers 11 bases. This CDR3 is 16 amino acids long. Trimming took 4 bases from V and 1 from J; bases not matched to a gene: 6. Germline V CDR1 and CDR2: SGHRS, YFSETQ. In nucleotides, the CDR3 is TGCGCCAGCAGCACCGGGACTAGCGGACCCCAAGAGACCCAGTACTTC. Encoded protein: CASSTGTSGPQETQYF.

Of note for this clone: Mismatch with germline at one junction end may stem from a read error. The chain has TRBV7-7 and TRBJ2-1, with 11 bases lining up with TRBD1. Germline values: CDR1 SSHAT, CDR2 FNYEAQ (reference sequence). This CDR3 spans 15 amino acids. CDR3 coding DNA: TGTGCTAGCAGCCTAGGGACAGGGGGGAACAATGAGCAGTTCTTC. This gives the protein CASSLGTGGNNEQFF.

This sequence joins TRBV18 and TRBJ1-4; D ambiguous. Looked up from germline, CDR1 is KGHSH and CDR2 is LQKENI. CDR3 size: 13 residues. V shed 6 bases and J shed 5 bases, with 10 bases lying between them. The CDR3 DNA is TGTGCCAGCTCTTATAGCCAAAATGAAAAACTGTTTTTT. It translates to CASSYSQNEKLFF.

Note on this clone: Other DNA sequences of this sample code for an identical CDR3. The chain carries TRBV7-9 and TRBJ2-1; D perhaps matches TRBD2 (7 bases). The germline V gene encodes CDR1 SEHNR and CDR2 FQNEAQ (reference sequence). CDR3 length: 15 amino acids. V shed 1 base and J shed 5 bases, with 12 bases lying between them. The CDR3 sequence is CASSLGSGGHNEQFF. In DNA form, the CDR3 reads TGTGCCAGCAGCTTAGGCTCGGGGGGCCACAATGAGCAGTTCTTC.

This chain connects TRBV19 to TRBJ1-4, with 8 nucleotides matching TRBD1. There are 15 residues in the CDR3. J lost 7 bases, V lost 1 base, and 5 bases had no gene match. Germline V gene sequence: CDR1 LNHDA, CDR2 SQIVND (reference sequence). In DNA form, the CDR3 reads TGTGCCAGTAGTATAGTCGGGACAGGACGTGAAAAACTGTTTTTT. Translating it yields CASSIVGTGREKLFF. Full variable domain (remainder filled in from reference TRBV19 and TRBJ1-4): DGGITQSPKYLFRKEGQNVTLSCEQNLNHDAMYWYRQDPGQGLRLIYYSQIVNDFQKGDIAEGYSVSREKKESFPLTVTSAQKNPTAFYLCASSIVGTGREKLFFGSGTQLSVL.

There are a few counts of this clone. The CDR3 DNA reads TGCGCCAGCAGCCAAGCTCAAGGGGCTAGCGGAGACAATGAGCAGTTCTTC. This gives the protein CASSQAQGASGDNEQFF. This chain connects TRBV4-1 to TRBJ2-1; 7 nucleotides match TRBD2. The germline V gene encodes CDR1 MGHRA and CDR2 YSYEKL. V gave up 1 base and J gave up 5 bases; unmatched junction bases: 11. This CDR3 has 17 amino acids.

J is TRBJ2-3 and V is TRBV28; D is perhaps TRBD1 (5 bases). This CDR3 comprises 14 residues. Germline V lookup: CDR1 MDHEN, CDR2 SYDVKM. V was cut by 3 bases and J by 4 bases, with 11 bases left in between. CDR3 sequence reads: CASSLIRGADTQYF. CDR3 DNA: TGTGCCAGCAGTTTGATAAGGGGCGCAGATACGCAGTATTTT.

This clone was picked up one time. The chain is built from TRBV5-1 and TRBJ1-4; perhaps TRBD1 as D (6 bases). V lost 4 bases to trimming and J lost 7 bases, with 14 bases between them. The CDR3 contains 14 residues. Looked up from germline, CDR1 is SGHRS and CDR2 is YFSETQ. The CDR3 nucleotides are TGCGCCAGCAGCGTACAGGGAAGGGGTGAAAAACTGTTTTTT. Protein product: CASSVQGRGEKLFF.

The table lists this clone with a count of one. The DNA for the CDR3 is TGCAGCGTTGGGACTAGCGGGAGGATTCGGTGGCAAGAGACCCAGTACTTC. As protein: CSVGTSGRIRWQETQYF. V usage is TRBV29-1 and J usage is TRBJ2-5; 14 nucleotides line up with TRBD2. The CDR3 spans 17 residues. Germline CDR1 and CDR2: SQVTM and ANQGSEA. V trimming: 4 bases; J trimming: 2 bases; junction bases outside the gene matches: 9.